This TCR beta chain stems from a study of T cells in Graves' hyperthyroidism and ophthalmopathy (dated 2019 in TCRdb). Study-level background: Peripheral blood samples were taken at initial diagnosis, before any treatment was given. The study also compared thyroid tissue and blood T-cell repertoires from a handful of Graves' hyperthyroidism patients. The paper reports TCR Vbeta CDR3 sequencing of fewer than 150 peripheral blood samples: under 45 ophthalmopathy, about 75 hyperthyroidism and around 17 progressor patients. Following sampling, methimazole starting at 30 mg daily was given to hyperthyroidism patients, and high-dose intravenous methylprednisolone was given to ophthalmopathy patients. To identify TCR V-J signatures that set the groups apart, the researchers used a discovery cohort of 100 patients, made up of around 40 with Graves' ophthalmopathy and 57 with stable Graves' hyperthyroidism. The 95 to 100 discovery patients were randomly divided into training and test sets at a 7:3 ratio. Whether ophthalmopathy could be predicted prospectively was tested in an independent validation cohort made up of about 20 hyperthyroidism patients plus 17 patients who later progressed to ophthalmopathy.

The CDR3 goes from the cysteine to the phenylalanine over 14 residues. The kept DNA is CDR3 alone, 42 bases in frame from the first base. Relative to germline, V is missing 8 bases and J is missing 7 bases, with 13 bases of the junction outside any gene match. According to the germline V gene, CDR1 reads SGHTA and CDR2 reads FQGNSA. This clonotype appeared many times. Its specific antigen is unknown. No base quality values were provided; no much bigger clone lies one nucleotide off. The TCR beta CDR3 regions were amplified from RNA transcripts. The first round of RT-PCR for the TCR CDR3 was performed with the HTBI primer set and the Qiagen OneStep RT-PCR kit. Libraries were constructed in a second round of multiplex PCR, after which size selection and purification were carried out. Paired-end sequencing of the libraries was performed with 100 bp reads on an Illumina HiSeq2000. The authors processed their data as follows. SOAPnuke was used to process the raw data, throwing out any read that contained adapters or uncalled bases, had a mean Phred below 15, or lacked an exact constant-primer or identifier match. COPE v1.2.5 was used to merge the high-quality paired reads, and each unique nucleotide sequence was defined as a clonotype. MiTCR v1.1 was used to align clonotypes to the IMGT TRBV, TRBD and TRBJ reference segments. The analysis included only V-J combinations with a frequency above 0.0001, which together covered roughly 99% of the repertoires. The TCS score was defined as F50 (clonal expansion) divided by E x V (chaos), with BLOSUM62-based TCRdist calculated between CDR3 peptides within each V-J. Welch's t-statistics and random forest reduced several hundred V-J features to about 13, which were used in a naive Bayes classifier (R e1071). The raw public data were reprocessed by TCRdb itself: fastp quality trimming at Q25, MiXCR clonotype calling, in-frame beta chains only. For every CDR3 protein sequence, its rows merge into one entry that carries the most common genes and DNA. V and J calls and clone size were set by TCRdb, not the authors. The sample table lists about half a million distinct CDR3 sequences, about 20% of them with a count of one. The ten largest clones take up 47% of the sample.

Moderately to severely active disease, a Clinical Activity Score of at least 3, a NOSPECS grade of at least 4, and a duration under 3 months were present in ophthalmopathy patients. Exclusion was applied to patients with uncontrolled infections, other autoimmune diseases, pregnancy or lactation. Diagnoses were established on the basis of clinical symptoms, serum thyroxine and TRAb, thyroid ultrasound, and orbital computed tomography. Ficoll-Paque density gradient centrifugation was used to isolate PBMCs from approximately 11 ml of fresh peripheral blood. Total RNA was extracted with Trizol reagent, and quality was checked on an Agilent 2100 Bioanalyzer. General study outcomes and caveats: Sample size was not statistically predetermined, and blinding of investigators to group allocation was not performed. In validation, progression to ophthalmopathy was predicted by the model with about 70% sensitivity and around 76% specificity, a median of around 5.9 months before onset. Ophthalmopathy was separated from stable hyperthyroidism by a 13 V-J signature model, with approximately 90% sensitivity and approximately 81% specificity obtained in cross-validation and 80%/75% obtained in testing. Blood samples also contained most of the expanded thyroid clonotypes (frequency above 0.001), which suggests that blood repertoires may reflect thyroid immune responses.

The receptor was derived from a man between 40 and 49 years old with Graves' ophthalmopathy. Sequenced input: blood. Recombination joined TRBV7-2 with TRBJ2-5, with 7 middle bases fitting TRBD2. The base sequence is TGTGCCAGCGGGAGGGGATCCCAGGGAGTGACCCAGTACTTC. The translation is CASGRGSQGVTQYF.